The 29 T cell receptor beta chains given below trace back to one sample, sequenced in a study of a mutant IDH1 vaccine in newly diagnosed glioma. Time point given: week 11, during vaccination. Vaccination used 300 ug of mutant IDH1 20-mer peptide per dose, with topical imiquimod. The data were produced by immunoSEQ multiplex PCR, yet TCRdb's version contains in-frame clones alone and is incomplete. The sample includes around 40,000 clones, around 83% of them seen just once. For these TCRs, the target antigens are not known. The sequencing here drew on PBMCs, taken from a glioma patient whose treatment included an IDH1 peptide vaccine. Source of these receptors: a man between 35 and 55 years old with glioma.

The rearrangement uses TRBV18 and TRBJ1-2, with D perhaps TRBD1 (5 bases). This CDR3 spans 13 amino acids. V was clipped by 4 bases and J by 2 bases, with 8 bases between them. From germline, CDR1 is KGHSH and CDR2 LQKENI. The CDR3 nucleotides are TGTGCCAGCTCACAGGACAAAAACTATGGCTACACCTTC. Amino acid sequence: CASSQDKNYGYTF.

The rearrangement uses TRBV2 and TRBJ2-5; no clear D gene. Per germline, CDR1 SNHLY and CDR2 FYNNEI. The V end was cut by 5 bases, the J end by 4 bases, with 11 bases between. This CDR3 comprises 13 residues. Here the CDR3 DNA reads TGTGCCAGCAGTTACAGCCGTGTAGAGACCCAGTACTTC. Residues: CASSYSRVETQYF.

Worth noting for this clone: One end of the junction fails to match germline, which may point to a read error. CDR3 nucleotides: TGTGCCAGCTCAGCACCCCGGGCCCTGCGGGATGGCTACACCTTC. Its translation is CASSAPRALRDGYTF. The chain employs TRBV18 and TRBJ1-2, with D unclear. The CDR3 totals 15 residues. CDR1 is KGHSH and CDR2 is LQKENI in the germline V gene.

In this sample, this clone turned up once. The rearrangement uses TRBV2 and TRBJ1-2, with TRBD1 matching 9 bases. Losses at the gene ends were 8 bases for V and 12 bases for J; bases not matched to a gene: 13. This CDR3 is built from 13 residues. Germline-derived CDR1 and CDR2 are SNHLY and FYNNEI. CDR3 protein: CASAGTGPNHHTF. The CDR3 nucleotides are TGTGCCAGCGCCGGGACAGGGCCTAATCATCACACCTTC.

The table lists this clone with a count of one. The V and J genes are TRBV2 and TRBJ2-2; D is unclear. This CDR3 contains 13 residues. V lost 4 bases to trimming and J lost 1 base, with 4 bases between them. Germline CDR1 SNHLY, CDR2 FYNNEI. CDR3 DNA: TGTGCCAGCAGTGTACTGAACACCGGGGAGCTGTTTTTT. It specifies CASSVLNTGELFF.

This chain uses TRBV20-1 with TRBJ2-1; D gene uncertain. This CDR3 has 11 amino acids. The germline V gene encodes CDR1 DFQATT and CDR2 SNEGSKA (reference sequence). Trimming cost V 3 bases and J 7 bases, with 7 bases left between them. The CDR3 loop is CSASLLNEQFF. CDR3 DNA: TGCAGTGCTAGTTTGCTAAATGAGCAGTTCTTC.

The chain couples TRBV11-2 to TRBJ1-2; 7 nucleotides align to TRBD1. CDR1 and CDR2 from the germline V gene are SGHAT and FQNNGV. V was clipped by 7 bases and J by 5 bases; unmatched bases: 10. The CDR3 extends over 14 amino acids. The CDR3 reads CASTSRTGQYGYTF. As DNA, the CDR3 is TGTGCCAGCACCAGCCGGACAGGACAATATGGCTACACCTTC.

V usage is TRBV15 and J usage is TRBJ1-2, with D perhaps matching TRBD1 (5 bases). CDR3 length: 16 amino acids. V lost 0 bases, J lost 4 bases, and 15 bases lay in between. The germline gives CDR1 LNHNV, CDR2 YYDKDF (reference sequence). The CDR3 region is CATSRDGGGSGYGYTF. The CDR3 DNA follows: TGTGCCACCAGCAGAGATGGCGGGGGAAGCGGCTATGGCTACACCTTC.

The chain employs TRBV15 and TRBJ2-7, with D possibly being TRBD2 (5 bases). The CDR3 consists of 16 residues. Germline CDR1 is LNHNV and CDR2 is YYDKDF (reference sequence). V was pared by 0 bases and J by 2 bases, with 14 bases between. The CDR3, as DNA: TGTGCCACCAGCAGAGATAGGGCGGGCTCCCCCTACGAGCAGTACTTC. Amino acid sequence: CATSRDRAGSPYEQYF.

This rearrangement joins TRBV4-1 to TRBJ1-5, with 7 positions matching TRBD1. The J segment lost 3 bases and the V segment lost 0 bases, leaving 17 bases of the junction unmatched. CDR3 length: 20 amino acids. CDR1 and CDR2 (germline): MGHRA, YSYEKL. This CDR3 reads CASSQDLRPPGTAVNQPQHF. CDR3 sequence (DNA): TGCGCCAGCAGCCAAGATCTCCGGCCGCCCGGGACAGCCGTCAATCAGCCCCAGCATTTT.

This clone was seen once. The chain recombines TRBV15 with TRBJ2-1; the D is unclear. V was clipped by 0 bases and J by 9 bases, with 6 bases between them. CDR3 length equals 12 residues. Germline CDR1 reads LNHNV; CDR2 reads YYDKDF (reference sequence). CDR3 in amino acids: CATSRDLIEQFF. The CDR3 DNA sequence: TGTGCCACCAGCAGAGATCTCATTGAGCAGTTCTTC.

The chain couples TRBV4-3 to TRBJ2-2; 9 bases align to TRBD1. Germline assignment: CDR1 LGHNA and CDR2 YSLEER. The CDR3 totals 16 residues. The junction had 6 bases not matched to a gene; V was cut back by 3 bases and J by 4 bases. The CDR3 DNA is TGCGCCAGCAGCCACCACAGGGGGCGCGGCACCGGGGAGCTGTTTTTT. Protein product: CASSHHRGRGTGELFF.

The CDR3 nucleotides read TGCGCCAGCAGCCTGGGACTAGCGGGTTTCACAGATACGCAGTATTTT. This gives the protein CASSLGLAGFTDTQYF. This chain joins TRBV5-1 and TRBJ2-3, with 12 positions matching TRBD2. The trim removed 4 bases at V and 2 bases at J, leaving 5 bases unmatched. Germline CDR1 reads SGHRS; CDR2 reads YFSETQ. This CDR3 spans 16 amino acids.

The rearrangement joins TRBV5-1 to TRBJ1-5, with 7 positions matching TRBD1. CDR1 is SGHRS, CDR2 YFSETQ, per germline. The CDR3 is 16 residues long. Trimming took 2 bases from V and 9 from J; bases not matched to a gene: 14. CDR3 region: CASSLSGGFIVMPQHF. The CDR3, as DNA: TGCGCCAGCAGCTTATCAGGGGGTTTTATCGTTATGCCCCAGCATTTT.

The chain has TRBV18 and TRBJ1-5, with D maybe TRBD1 (5 bases). This CDR3 spans 14 amino acids. Trimming pared 4 bases from V and 2 bases from J, leaving 9 bases between. Germline CDR1 is KGHSH and CDR2 is LQKENI. This CDR3 reads CASSQGPRNQPQHF. The CDR3 DNA follows: TGTGCCAGCTCACAGGGGCCGCGCAATCAGCCCCAGCATTTT.

The chain couples TRBV2 to TRBJ2-5, with 7 bases lining up with TRBD1. After removal of 10 bases from V and 5 bases from J, the junction contained 10 bases not matched to a gene. Germline lookup yields CDR1 SNHLY and CDR2 FYNNEI. The CDR3 sequence is 13 residues long. This CDR3 is CATETGIFETQYF. The CDR3 DNA reads TGTGCCACCGAGACAGGGATTTTTGAGACCCAGTACTTC.

The rearrangement uses TRBV19 and TRBJ2-1; 8 nucleotides align to TRBD2. With 4 bases clipped from V and 3 bases from J, the junction kept 5 bases outside the gene matches. The CDR3 runs to 15 residues. Germline CDR1 and CDR2: LNHDA and SQIVND (reference sequence). The CDR3 sequence is CASSTIGTSYNEQFF. The CDR3 DNA reads as TGTGCCAGTAGTACTATCGGGACTAGCTACAATGAGCAGTTCTTC.

V is TRBV9 and J is TRBJ1-5, with TRBD1 matching 9 bases. The CDR3 consists of 18 residues. V lost 0 bases to trimming and J lost 5 bases; unmatched junction nucleotides: 12. Germline-derived CDR1 and CDR2 are SGDLS and YYNGEE. Here the CDR3 DNA reads TGTGCCAGCAGCGTAGTCCCGGGACAGGGAGGGGAGGATCAGCCCCAGCATTTT. Amino acid sequence: CASSVVPGQGGEDQPQHF.

The chain couples TRBV5-5 to TRBJ2-3, with 12 positions matching TRBD2. V shed 4 bases and J 2 bases; nucleotides not matched to a gene: 11. The CDR3 is 18 amino acids. Germline V gene data show CDR1 as SGHKS and CDR2 as YYEKEE (reference sequence). This CDR3 reads CASSPERTSGVYTDTQYF. The DNA for the CDR3 is TGTGCCAGCAGCCCCGAACGGACTAGCGGGGTTTACACAGATACGCAGTATTTT.

The rearrangement joins TRBV19 to TRBJ2-1; TRBD2 is a possible D gene (5 bases). Germline CDR1 LNHDA, CDR2 SQIVND (reference sequence). Deletions cut 7 bases from V and 6 bases from J, with 16 bases between. The CDR3 runs 14 residues. The CDR3 coding sequence is TGTGCCAGTACTTTTGGTCCCGGACTCAATGAGCAGTTCTTC. Its translation is CASTFGPGLNEQFF.

In its sample, this clone was seen once. This chain joins TRBV5-4 and TRBJ2-7; tentative D call: TRBD1 (5 bases). This CDR3 region has 15 residues. V lost 4 bases to trimming and J lost 1 base, with 15 bases between them. Germline V gene sequence: CDR1 SGHNT, CDR2 YYREEE (reference sequence). CDR3 nucleotide sequence: TGTGCCAGCAGCCCTCTTCAGGGTAGTTCCTACGAGCAGTACTTC. Translated, it gives CASSPLQGSSYEQYF.

The V and J genes are TRBV4-1 and TRBJ2-5; D is tentatively TRBD1 or TRBD2 (5 bases each). V dropped 1 base and J dropped 4 bases, with 13 bases sitting between them. The CDR3 covers 15 residues. Germline CDR1 is MGHRA and CDR2 is YSYEKL. This chain's CDR3 is CASSQVEGAGETQYF. The CDR3 region has the DNA TGCGCCAGCAGCCAAGTTGAAGGGGCGGGAGAGACCCAGTACTTC.

This chain links TRBV6-8 with TRBJ1-5; D remains unclear. This CDR3 is 18 amino acids long. The ends were cut back, 7 bases at V and 2 bases at J, with 24 bases in the middle. Germline V lookup: CDR1 MNHGY, CDR2 SAAAGT. The CDR3 nucleotides read TGTGCCAGCATCGTACCCGAACCTTCCCACGGTGGCAATCAGCCCCAGCATTTT. It translates to CASIVPEPSHGGNQPQHF.

The chain recombines TRBV11-2 with TRBJ1-2, with TRBD1 matching over 8 bases. Germline V gene sequence: CDR1 SGHAT, CDR2 FQNNGV. The V segment lost 7 bases and the J segment 8 bases; nucleotides outside the gene matches: 6. The CDR3 extends over 12 amino acids. The CDR3 sequence is CASTQGAGGYTF. The CDR3 DNA is TGTGCCAGCACGCAGGGGGCGGGAGGCTACACCTTC.

The rearrangement joins TRBV7-3 to TRBJ2-1; 11 bases are a match to TRBD2. Germline loops: CDR1 SGHTA, CDR2 FQGTGA. This CDR3 spans 14 amino acids. V dropped 6 bases and J dropped 15; count of bases not matched to a gene: 13. The CDR3, as DNA: TGTGCCAGCAGTCTTTCCCTAGCGGGAGGACTGCTGTTCTTC. Encoded protein: CASSLSLAGGLLFF.

The V and J genes are TRBV10-3 and TRBJ2-7; TRBD2 matches at 11 bases. The CDR3 extends over 15 amino acids. Per germline, CDR1 ENHRY and CDR2 SYGVKD. The junction had 11 bases not matched to a gene; V was cut back by 6 bases and J by 7 bases. The DNA of the CDR3 is TGTGCCATCAGAACTGGGACTAGCGGAACCAGGGAGCAGTACTTC. Its translation: CAIRTGTSGTREQYF.

The chain uses TRBV14 and TRBJ1-4; no clear D gene. CDR1 is SGHDN and CDR2 is FVKESK in the germline V gene. Trimming pared 3 bases from V and 3 bases from J, leaving 11 bases between. The CDR3 runs 15 residues. This CDR3 is CASSQVPQPNEKLFF. The CDR3 nucleotides read TGTGCCAGCAGCCAGGTGCCCCAGCCTAATGAAAAACTGTTTTTT. The variable domain in full, completed from reference TRBV14 and TRBJ1-4, reads EAGVTQFPSHSVIEKGQTVTLRCDPISGHDNLYWYRRVMGKEIKFLLHFVKESKQDESGMPNNRFLAERTGGTYSTLKVQPAELEDSGVYFCASSQVPQPNEKLFFGSGTQLSVL.

The V and J genes are TRBV5-1 and TRBJ1-2, with 9 bases fitting TRBD1. The CDR3 spans 14 residues. V trimming: 1 base; J trimming: 6 bases; junction bases outside the gene matches: 4. Germline CDR1 is SGHRS and CDR2 is YFSETQ. The CDR3 DNA sequence: TGCGCCAGCAGCTTGATACAGGGGGCGGATGGCTACACCTTC. Protein: CASSLIQGADGYTF.

The chain carries TRBV18 and TRBJ1-1; 11 positions match TRBD1. Germline V CDR1 and CDR2: KGHSH, LQKENI. V shed 3 bases, J shed 5 bases, and the junction held 2 bases outside the gene matches. CDR3 length: 14 residues. CDR3 sequence: CASSPDRGRTEAFF. Written as DNA, the CDR3 is TGTGCCAGCTCACCGGACAGGGGGCGGACTGAAGCTTTCTTT.